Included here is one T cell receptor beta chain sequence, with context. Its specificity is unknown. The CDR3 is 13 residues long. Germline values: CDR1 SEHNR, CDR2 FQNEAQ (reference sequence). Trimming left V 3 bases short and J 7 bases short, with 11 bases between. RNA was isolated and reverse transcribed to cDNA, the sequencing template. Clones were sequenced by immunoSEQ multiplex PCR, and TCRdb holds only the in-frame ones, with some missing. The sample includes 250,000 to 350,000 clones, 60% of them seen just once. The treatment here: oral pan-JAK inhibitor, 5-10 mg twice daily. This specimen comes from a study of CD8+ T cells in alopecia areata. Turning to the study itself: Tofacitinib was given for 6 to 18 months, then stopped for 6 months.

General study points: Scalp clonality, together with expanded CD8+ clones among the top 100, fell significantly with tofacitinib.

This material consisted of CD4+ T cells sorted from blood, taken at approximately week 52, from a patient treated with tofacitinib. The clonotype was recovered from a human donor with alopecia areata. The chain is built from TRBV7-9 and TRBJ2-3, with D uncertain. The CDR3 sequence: CASSLSQPHTQYF. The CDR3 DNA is TGTGCCAGCAGCTTGTCCCAGCCCCATACGCAGTATTTT.